The 6 T cell receptor beta chains in this list originate from one sample, sequenced in a study of blood T cell repertoires in COVID-19. Data came from immunoSEQ multiplex PCR; TCRdb stores just in-frame clones and leaves some out. The table shows approximately 36,000 clones, with approximately 80% occurring only once. The specimen was peripheral blood. The receptors come from a human donor in a cohort sampled during active or convalescent COVID-19. The donor label of this sample is uncertain.

The chain couples TRBV18 to TRBJ2-1; D is perhaps TRBD1 (5 bases). Germline V CDR1 and CDR2: KGHSH, LQKENI. Trimming left V 3 bases short and J 9 bases short, with 12 bases between. This CDR3 comprises 13 residues. CDR3 protein: CASSPDVGAEQFF. DNA for the CDR3: TGTGCCAGCTCACCGGACGTAGGGGCTGAGCAGTTCTTC.

The chain links TRBV6-2 or TRBV6-3 to TRBJ2-7; D is unresolved. V was shortened by 5 bases and J by 2 bases, with 10 bases between the two germline ends. The CDR3 is made up of 13 amino acids. CDR1 MNHEY and CDR2 SVGEGT come from the germline V gene. In DNA, the CDR3 is TGTGCCAGCAGTCTACGGGTTCCCTACGAGCAGTACTTC. It specifies CASSLRVPYEQYF.

This chain uses TRBV7-2 with TRBJ2-3; 8 bases align to TRBD2. CDR1 and CDR2 from the germline V gene are SGHTA and FQGNSA. This CDR3 contains 13 residues. V lost 2 bases to trimming and J lost 6 bases; unmatched junction nucleotides: 1. This chain's CDR3 is CASSLIAGDTQYF. CDR3 bases: TGTGCCAGCAGCTTAATAGCGGGGGATACGCAGTATTTT. Filled out from reference TRBV7-2 and TRBJ2-3, the complete variable domain reads GAGVSQSPSNKVTEKGKDVELRCDPISGHTALYWYRQSLGQGLEFLIYFQGNSAPDKSGLPSDRFSAERTGGSVSTLTIQRTQQEDSAVYLCASSLIAGDTQYFGPGTRLTVL.

This chain connects TRBV7-2 to TRBJ2-2, with 7 bases identical to TRBD1. This CDR3 is 14 amino acids long. CDR1 is SGHTA and CDR2 is FQGNSA in the germline V gene. J gave up 8 bases and V 4 bases, and 7 bases lay outside the gene matches. CDR3 nucleotide sequence: TGTGCCAGCAGCTCACAGGGGTCGGCGGGGGAGCTGTTTTTT. It is translated as CASSSQGSAGELFF.

The chain has TRBV18 and TRBJ2-1; TRBD2 is a possible D gene (6 bases). Germline V gene sequence: CDR1 KGHSH, CDR2 LQKENI. CDR3 length: 15 residues. Trimming took off 2 bases at V and 9 bases at J, with 17 bases between the two ends. CDR3: CASSPRGTDGREQFF. The CDR3 DNA follows: TGTGCCAGCTCACCAAGAGGGACTGATGGGCGTGAGCAGTTCTTC. The variable domain in full, completed from reference TRBV18 and TRBJ2-1, reads NAGVMQNPRHLVRRRGQEARLRCSPMKGHSHVYWYRQLPEEGLKFMVYLQKENIIDESGMPKERFSAEFPKEGPSILRIQQVVRGDSAAYFCASSPRGTDGREQFFGPGTRLTVL.

This chain uses TRBV3-1 (or the pseudogene TRBV3-2) with TRBJ1-1; unclear D gene. The V end lost 7 bases, the J end lost 1 base, and 7 bases lay between the germline ends. The CDR3 consists of 12 residues. Germline V gene sequence: CDR1 LGHDT, CDR2 YNNKEL (reference sequence). CDR3 in amino acids: CASKRGNTEAFF. The CDR3 region has the DNA TGTGCCAGCAAGCGTGGGAACACTGAAGCTTTCTTT.